This T cell receptor beta chain was identified during a study of T cells of healthy individuals. This clonotype was seen many times. Losses at the gene ends were 3 bases for V and 4 bases for J; bases not matched to a gene: 15. CDR3 length equals 17 residues. Germline CDR1 DFQATT, CDR2 SNEGSKA (reference sequence). TCRdb re-called the 5' RACE reads with MiXCR, one entry per CDR3 protein. Among fewer than 70,000 distinct CDR3 sequences, roughly 14% were seen once, and the ten largest hold 15% to 20%. The chain employs TRBV20-1 and TRBJ2-3, with TRBD2 matching over 8 bases. The TCR sequence derives from a human donor in good health. The CDR3 DNA is TGCAGTGCTAGCGAAACGGCAGCGGGGGCATCCCCAGATACGCAGTATTTT. Amino acids: CSASETAAGASPDTQYF.